This note documents a single T cell receptor (beta chain) sequence. Sequencing used immunoSEQ multiplex PCR; TCRdb keeps in-frame clones, though not all of them. The data hold some 95,000 clones, with 75% to 90% observed a single time. After removal of 1 base from V and 2 bases from J, the junction contained 5 bases not matched to a gene. The CDR3 consists of 15 residues. Per the germline V gene, CDR1 is SGHDT and CDR2 is YYEEEE. The record originates from a study of PD-1 blockade in classical Hodgkin lymphoma. Each and every patient relapsed after autologous stem cell transplantation, and patients got differing brentuximab vedotin exposure. Complete response, partial response or progressive disease made up the best responses.

The sample here was peripheral blood mononuclear cells (PBMCs), taken before the second cycle of nivolumab. The chain couples TRBV5-6 to TRBJ1-1; 7 bases line up with TRBD1. The clonotype comes from a human donor with classical Hodgkin lymphoma. CDR3 residues: CASSLSGTVNTEAFF. Here the CDR3 DNA reads TGTGCCAGCAGCTTGTCCGGGACAGTAAACACTGAAGCTTTCTTT. The full variable domain, rest sourced from reference TRBV5-6 and TRBJ1-1, is DAGVTQSPTHLIKTRGQQVTLRCSPKSGHDTVSWYQQALGQGPQFIFQYYEEEERQRGNFPDRFSGHQFPNYSSELNVNALLLGDSALYLCASSLSGTVNTEAFFGQGTRLTVV.